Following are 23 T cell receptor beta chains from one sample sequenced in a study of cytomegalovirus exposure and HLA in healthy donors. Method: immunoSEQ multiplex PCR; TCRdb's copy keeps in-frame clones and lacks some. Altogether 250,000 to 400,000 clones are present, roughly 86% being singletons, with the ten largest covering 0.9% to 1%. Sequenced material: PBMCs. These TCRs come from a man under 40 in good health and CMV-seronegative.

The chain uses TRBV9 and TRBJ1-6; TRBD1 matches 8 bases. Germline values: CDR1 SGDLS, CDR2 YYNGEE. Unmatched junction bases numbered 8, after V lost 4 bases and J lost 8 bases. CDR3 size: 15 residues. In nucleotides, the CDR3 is TGTGCCAGCAGCCCAGAGGGACAGGCCCATTCACCCCTCCACTTT. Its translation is CASSPEGQAHSPLHF.

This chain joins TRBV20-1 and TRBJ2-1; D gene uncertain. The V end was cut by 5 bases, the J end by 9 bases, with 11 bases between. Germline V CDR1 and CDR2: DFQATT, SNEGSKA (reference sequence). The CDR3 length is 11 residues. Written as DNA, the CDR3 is TGCAGTGCTGGCCTCTGGGCTGAGCAGTTCTTC. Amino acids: CSAGLWAEQFF.

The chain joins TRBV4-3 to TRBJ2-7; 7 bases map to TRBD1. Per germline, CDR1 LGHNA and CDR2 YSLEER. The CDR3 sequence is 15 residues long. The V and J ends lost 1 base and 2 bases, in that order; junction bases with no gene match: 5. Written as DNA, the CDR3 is TGCGCCAGCAGCCAAGTCGGGACAGATACCTACGAGCAGTACTTC. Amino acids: CASSQVGTDTYEQYF.

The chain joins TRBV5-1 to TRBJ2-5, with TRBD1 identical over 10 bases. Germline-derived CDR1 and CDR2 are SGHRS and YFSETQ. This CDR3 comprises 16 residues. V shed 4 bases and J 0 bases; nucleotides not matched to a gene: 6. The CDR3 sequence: CASSPGQGIYQETQYF. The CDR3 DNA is TGCGCCAGCAGCCCGGGACAGGGGATTTACCAAGAGACCCAGTACTTC.

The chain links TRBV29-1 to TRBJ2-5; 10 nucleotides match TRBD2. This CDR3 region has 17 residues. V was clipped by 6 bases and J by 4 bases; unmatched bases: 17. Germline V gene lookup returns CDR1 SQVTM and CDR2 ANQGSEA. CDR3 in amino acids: CSVNGLAGALRGETQYF. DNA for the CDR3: TGCAGCGTCAATGGGCTAGCGGGGGCCCTCCGGGGAGAGACCCAGTACTTC.

CDR3 coding DNA: TGTGCCAGCTCACCTGATTACAGGGGGCTTAACACTGAAGCTTTCTTT. This encodes CASSPDYRGLNTEAFF. The chain carries TRBV18 and TRBJ1-1; the match to TRBD1 covers 9 bases. Germline V gene sequence: CDR1 KGHSH, CDR2 LQKENI. The length of the CDR3 is 16 residues. V dropped 3 bases and J dropped 2; count of bases not matched to a gene: 7.

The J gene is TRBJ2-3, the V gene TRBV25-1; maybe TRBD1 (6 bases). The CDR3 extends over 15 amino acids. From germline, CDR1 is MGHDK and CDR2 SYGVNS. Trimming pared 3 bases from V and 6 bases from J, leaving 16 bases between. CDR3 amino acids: CASSELGTGTDTQYF. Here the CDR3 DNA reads TGTGCCAGCAGTGAGCTAGGAACAGGGACCGATACGCAGTATTTT.

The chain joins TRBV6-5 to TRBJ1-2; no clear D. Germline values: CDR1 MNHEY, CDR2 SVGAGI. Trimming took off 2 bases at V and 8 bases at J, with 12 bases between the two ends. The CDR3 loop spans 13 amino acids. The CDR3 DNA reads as TGTGCCAGCAGTTACGGCCAGAAAAAAGGCTACACCTTC. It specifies CASSYGQKKGYTF.

CDR3 in amino acids: CASSQQGDRNTIYF. The CDR3 nucleotides are TGTGCCAGCAGTCAACAGGGGGACCGAAACACCATATATTTT. V usage is TRBV28 and J usage is TRBJ1-3; TRBD1 agrees at 8 bases. CDR1 and CDR2 (germline): MDHEN, SYDVKM. V shed 5 bases and J 5 bases; nucleotides not matched to a gene: 5. This CDR3 contains 14 residues.

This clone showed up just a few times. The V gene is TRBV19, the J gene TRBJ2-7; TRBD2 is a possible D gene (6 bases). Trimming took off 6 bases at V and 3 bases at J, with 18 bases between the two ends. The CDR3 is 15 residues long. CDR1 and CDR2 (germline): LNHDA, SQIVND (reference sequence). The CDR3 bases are TGTGCCAGTAGGGGGACTGGCCAGGGAGGCTACGAGCAGTACTTC. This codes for CASRGTGQGGYEQYF.

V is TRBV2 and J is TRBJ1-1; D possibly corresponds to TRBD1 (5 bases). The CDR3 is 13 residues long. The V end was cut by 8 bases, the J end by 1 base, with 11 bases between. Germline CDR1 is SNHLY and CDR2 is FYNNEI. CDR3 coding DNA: TGTGCCAGCCTCTTAGGGGCGAACACTGAAGCTTTCTTT. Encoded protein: CASLLGANTEAFF.

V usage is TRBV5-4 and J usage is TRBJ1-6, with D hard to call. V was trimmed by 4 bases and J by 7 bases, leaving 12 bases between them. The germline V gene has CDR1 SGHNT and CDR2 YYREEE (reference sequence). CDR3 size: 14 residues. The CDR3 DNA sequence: TGTGCCAGCAGCCCGAATGGTGGCAATTCACCCCTCCACTTT. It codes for CASSPNGGNSPLHF.

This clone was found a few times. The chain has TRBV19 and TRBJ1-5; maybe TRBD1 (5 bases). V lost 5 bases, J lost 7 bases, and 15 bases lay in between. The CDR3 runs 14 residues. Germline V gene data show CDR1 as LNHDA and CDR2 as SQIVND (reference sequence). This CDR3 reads CASSPRDSRQPQHF. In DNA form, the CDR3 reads TGTGCCAGTAGTCCTCGGGACTCTCGGCAGCCCCAGCATTTT.

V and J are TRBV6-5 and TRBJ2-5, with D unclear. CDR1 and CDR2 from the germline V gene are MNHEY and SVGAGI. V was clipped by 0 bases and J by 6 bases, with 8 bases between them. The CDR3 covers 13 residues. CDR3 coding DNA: TGTGCCAGCAGTTACTCGAACAGACAGACCCAGTACTTC. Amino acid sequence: CASSYSNRQTQYF.

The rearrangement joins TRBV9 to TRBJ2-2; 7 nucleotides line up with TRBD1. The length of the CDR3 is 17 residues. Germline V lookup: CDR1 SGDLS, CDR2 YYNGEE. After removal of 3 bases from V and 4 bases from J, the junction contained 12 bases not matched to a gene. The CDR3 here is CASSGGPETGFTGELFF. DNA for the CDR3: TGTGCCAGCAGCGGAGGGCCCGAGACAGGGTTCACCGGGGAGCTGTTTTTT.

The CDR3 sequence: CASSVSSQALNEQFF. CDR3 in DNA: TGTGCCAGCAGCGTAAGTAGCCAAGCCCTCAATGAGCAGTTCTTC. The chain links TRBV9 to TRBJ2-1, with D unresolved. Trimming removed 1 base at V and 6 bases at J, with 14 bases between. The CDR3 consists of 15 residues. Germline CDR1 is SGDLS and CDR2 is YYNGEE.

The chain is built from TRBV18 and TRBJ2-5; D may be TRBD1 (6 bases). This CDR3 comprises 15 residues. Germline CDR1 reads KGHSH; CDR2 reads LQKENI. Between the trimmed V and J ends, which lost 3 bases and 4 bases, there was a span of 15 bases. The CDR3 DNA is TGTGCCAGCTCACCGGTGGGGGCCTCAGGAGAGACCCAGTACTTC. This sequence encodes CASSPVGASGETQYF.

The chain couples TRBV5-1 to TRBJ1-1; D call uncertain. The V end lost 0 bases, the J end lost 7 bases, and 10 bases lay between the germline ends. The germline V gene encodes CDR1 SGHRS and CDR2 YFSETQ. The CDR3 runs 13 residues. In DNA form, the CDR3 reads TGCGCCAGCAGCTTGGGGGCGCCAAATGAAGCTTTCTTT. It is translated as CASSLGAPNEAFF.

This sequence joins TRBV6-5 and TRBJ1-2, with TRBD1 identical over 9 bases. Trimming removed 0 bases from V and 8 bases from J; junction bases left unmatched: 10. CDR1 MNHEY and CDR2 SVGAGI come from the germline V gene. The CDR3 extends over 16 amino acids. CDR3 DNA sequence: TGTGCCAGCAGTTACTCGGGACAGGGTGTATTGCGAGGCTACACCTTC. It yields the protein CASSYSGQGVLRGYTF.

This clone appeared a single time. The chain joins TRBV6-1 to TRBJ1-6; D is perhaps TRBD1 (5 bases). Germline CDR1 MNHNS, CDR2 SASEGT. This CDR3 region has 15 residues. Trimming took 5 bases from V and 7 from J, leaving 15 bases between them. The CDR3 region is CASSSPQGRNSPLHF. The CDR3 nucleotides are TGTGCCAGCAGTTCCCCGCAGGGTAGGAATTCACCCCTCCACTTT.

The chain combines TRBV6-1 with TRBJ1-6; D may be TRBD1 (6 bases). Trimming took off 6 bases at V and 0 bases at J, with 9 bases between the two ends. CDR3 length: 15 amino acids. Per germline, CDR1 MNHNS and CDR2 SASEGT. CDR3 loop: CASRGDNSYNSPLHF. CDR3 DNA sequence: TGTGCCAGCAGGGGGGACAACTCCTATAATTCACCCCTCCACTTT.

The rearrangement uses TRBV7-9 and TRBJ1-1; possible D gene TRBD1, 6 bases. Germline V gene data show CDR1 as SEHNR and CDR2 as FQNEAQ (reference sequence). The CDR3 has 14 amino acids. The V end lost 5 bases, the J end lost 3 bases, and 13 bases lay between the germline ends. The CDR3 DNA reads TGTGCCAGCAGCCCTGACAGGTTGGACACTGAAGCTTTCTTT. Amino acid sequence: CASSPDRLDTEAFF.

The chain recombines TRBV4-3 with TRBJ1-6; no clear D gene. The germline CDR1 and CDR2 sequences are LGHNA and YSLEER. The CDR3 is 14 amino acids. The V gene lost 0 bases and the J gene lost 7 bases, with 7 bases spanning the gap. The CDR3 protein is CASSQEWRNSPLHF. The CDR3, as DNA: TGCGCCAGCAGCCAAGAGTGGCGGAATTCACCCCTCCACTTT.